The rows below give T cell receptor beta chains drawn from one sample of a study of blood T cell repertoires in COVID-19. TCRdb keeps only in-frame clones here, not all; method: immunoSEQ multiplex PCR. The sample lists about 270,000 clones, approximately 89% seen once, with about 3% in the top ten. Sequenced: PBMCs or T cells enriched from blood (not recorded which). Receptor source: a man in his forties who had been exposed to COVID-19. Each CDR3 is given with its conserved first and last residue. D genes are given only for firm matches. Part of the rows lack a size; the others show once, few, many or a class for expanded clones.

TRBJ2-7 | . | TRBV9 | . | CASSGRTGSSYEQYF | TGTGCCAGCAGCGGTAGAACAGGGTCGTCCTACGAGCAGTACTTC
TRBJ1-1 | . | TRBV5-4 | . | CASSLGESTEAFF | TGTGCCAGCAGCTTGGGGGAGAGCACTGAAGCTTTCTTT
TRBJ1-5 | . | TRBV9 | . | CASGRGINQPQHF | TGTGCCAGTGGACGGGGAATCAATCAGCCCCAGCATTTT
TRBJ2-2 | . | TRBV5-1 | few | CASRAGQTNTGELFF | TGCGCCAGCAGGGCGGGACAGACGAACACCGGGGAGCTGTTTTTT
TRBJ1-5 | . | TRBV28 | . | CASSHNQPQHF | TGTGCCAGCAGTCATAATCAGCCCCAGCATTTT
TRBJ1-2 | TRBD1 | TRBV3-1/TRBV3-2 | . | CASSPTGTGVSNYGYTF | TGTGCCAGCAGCCCAACCGGGACAGGCGTCTCTAACTATGGCTACACCTTC
TRBJ2-7 | TRBD2 | TRBV27 | . | CASSQTGLATFTIAYEQYF | TGTGCCAGCAGTCAGACAGGACTAGCGACCTTTACCATCGCCTACGAGCAGTACTTC
TRBJ1-5 | TRBD1 | TRBV29-1 | . | CSVAGQGDQPQHF | TGCAGCGTTGCGGGACAGGGGGATCAGCCCCAGCATTTT
TRBJ1-5 | TRBD1 | TRBV4-1 | once | CASSQEGAGGANQPQHF | TGCGCCAGCAGCCAAGAGGGTGCAGGGGGCGCCAATCAGCCCCAGCATTTT
TRBJ2-1 | . | TRBV28 | . | CASSRYNEQFF | TGTGCCAGCAGTCGGTACAATGAGCAGTTCTTC
TRBJ2-1 | TRBD2 | TRBV27 | . | CASSARLAGPFSYNEQFF | TGTGCCAGCAGTGCCCGACTAGCGGGACCATTCTCCTACAATGAGCAGTTCTTC
TRBJ1-2 | . | TRBV4-1 | . | CASSQAIGPRGEDGYTF | TGCGCCAGCAGCCAAGCTATTGGACCCCGAGGGGAGGATGGCTACACCTTC
TRBJ1-6 | . | TRBV6-5 | . | CASITGEVVYSPLHF | TGTGCCAGCATTACGGGGGAAGTTGTATATTCACCCCTCCACTTT
TRBJ1-3 | . | TRBV30 | once | CAWSYNSGNTIYF | TGTGCCTGGAGTTATAACTCTGGAAACACCATATATTTT
TRBJ2-7 | . | TRBV6-6 | . | CASSSGLETYEQYF | TGTGCCAGCAGTTCCGGACTCGAGACCTACGAGCAGTACTTC
TRBJ1-2 | . | TRBV6-4 | . | CASSDSRTATMGGYTF | TGTGCCAGCAGTGACTCGAGGACAGCTACTATGGGGGGCTACACCTTC
TRBJ2-3 | . | TRBV5-4 | . | CASSLPGVRTDTQYF | TGTGCCAGCAGCTTGCCGGGGGTACGCACAGATACGCAGTATTTT
TRBJ2-1 | . | TRBV4-3 | . | CASSQDIQGGYNEQFF | TGCGCCAGCAGCCAAGATATACAGGGAGGGTACAATGAGCAGTTCTTC
TRBJ2-7 | TRBD2 | TRBV5-1 | . | CASSSVGLAGYEQYF | TGCGCCAGCAGCTCGGTGGGACTAGCAGGTTACGAGCAGTACTTC
TRBJ1-2 | . | TRBV28 | . | CASSLSGSLGFGYTF | TGTGCCAGCAGTTTAAGCGGCAGTTTGGGTTTCGGCTACACCTTC
TRBJ1-2 | TRBD1 | TRBV6-5 | . | CASTVTGTGLGYTF | TGTGCCAGCACCGTAACCGGGACAGGGCTTGGCTACACCTTC
TRBJ2-3 | . | TRBV10-3 | . | CAISSGATTDTQYF | TGTGCCATCAGTTCAGGGGCTACCACAGATACGCAGTATTTT
TRBJ2-5 | . | TRBV6-6 | . | CASSYLLTGQETQYF | TGTGCCAGCAGTTACCTCCTGACTGGACAAGAGACCCAGTACTTC
TRBJ1-4 | TRBD1 | TRBV9 | . | CASSPPDRIGNNEKLFF | TGTGCCAGCAGCCCCCCGGACAGGATAGGAAATAATGAAAAACTGTTTTTT
TRBJ2-1 | . | TRBV5-1 | once | CASSLGTKSSYNEQFF | TGCGCCAGCAGCTTGGGGACTAAGAGCTCCTACAATGAGCAGTTCTTC
TRBJ2-5 | . | TRBV6-1 | . | CASSEHGGRRGETQYF | TGTGCCAGCAGTGAACACGGTGGACGGCGGGGAGAGACCCAGTACTTC